Each of the 6 T cell receptor beta chains below was sequenced from the same sample in a study of cytomegalovirus exposure and HLA in healthy donors. Amplification used 60 Vbeta primers and 13 Jbeta primers. Clones were sequenced by immunoSEQ multiplex PCR, and TCRdb holds only the in-frame ones, with some missing. The sample holds some 180,000 clones, around 80% seen once. The sample consisted of PBMCs. The receptors shown here come from a woman aged 60 to 75 in good health and CMV-seropositive.

This clone was counted only a few times. CDR3 region: CASSGTGGQETQYF. The CDR3 DNA follows: TGTGCCAGCAGTGGGACAGGGGGCCAGGAGACCCAGTACTTC. The chain couples TRBV6-1 to TRBJ2-5, with 11 bases aligning to TRBD1. Germline-derived CDR1 and CDR2 are MNHNS and SASEGT. V shed 4 bases and J 5 bases; nucleotides not matched to a gene: 3. This CDR3 contains 14 residues.

The rearrangement uses TRBV2 and TRBJ2-5, with TRBD1 matching 9 bases. CDR3 size: 13 residues. Germline CDR1 reads SNHLY; CDR2 reads FYNNEI. V was clipped by 6 bases and J by 6 bases; unmatched bases: 5. The CDR3 DNA sequence: TGTGCCAGCAGGCAGGACAGGGGAAAGACCCAGTACTTC. Translating it yields CASRQDRGKTQYF.

A few counts support this clone. The CDR3 protein is CASSSGQGENIQYF. DNA of the CDR3: TGCGCCAGCAGCTCCGGACAGGGCGAAAACATTCAGTACTTC. The J gene is TRBJ2-4, the V gene TRBV5-1, with TRBD1 matching over 8 bases. Germline assignment: CDR1 SGHRS and CDR2 YFSETQ. After removal of 3 bases from V and 5 bases from J, the junction contained 4 bases not matched to a gene. The CDR3 is 14 amino acids.

The chain couples TRBV29-1 to TRBJ2-7; 10 bases match TRBD2. Germline V gives CDR1 SQVTM, CDR2 ANQGSEA. CDR3 length: 17 residues. V trimming: 6 bases; J trimming: 2 bases; junction bases outside the gene matches: 16. Here the CDR3 DNA reads TGCAGCGTGCGTCCGGGACTAGCGCGAGGGGGCACCTACGAGCAGTACTTC. Translated, it gives CSVRPGLARGGTYEQYF.

The chain carries TRBV10-3 and TRBJ1-3; D unclear. This CDR3 is built from 14 residues. V was pared by 7 bases and J by 2 bases, with 12 bases between. Germline V gives CDR1 ENHRY, CDR2 SYGVKD. CDR3 nucleotide sequence: TGTGCCATCACATCGGAGGCAGCTGGAAACACCATATATTTT. Translation gives CAITSEAAGNTIYF.

The CDR3 here is CAGGDRGNEQFF. The CDR3 DNA reads as TGTGCCGGGGGGGACAGGGGTAATGAGCAGTTCTTC. The chain is built from TRBV7-2 and TRBJ2-1; 10 positions match TRBD1. The CDR3 extends over 12 amino acids. The junction had 5 bases not matched to a gene; V was cut back by 11 bases and J by 7 bases. Germline V gene lookup returns CDR1 SGHTA and CDR2 FQGNSA.